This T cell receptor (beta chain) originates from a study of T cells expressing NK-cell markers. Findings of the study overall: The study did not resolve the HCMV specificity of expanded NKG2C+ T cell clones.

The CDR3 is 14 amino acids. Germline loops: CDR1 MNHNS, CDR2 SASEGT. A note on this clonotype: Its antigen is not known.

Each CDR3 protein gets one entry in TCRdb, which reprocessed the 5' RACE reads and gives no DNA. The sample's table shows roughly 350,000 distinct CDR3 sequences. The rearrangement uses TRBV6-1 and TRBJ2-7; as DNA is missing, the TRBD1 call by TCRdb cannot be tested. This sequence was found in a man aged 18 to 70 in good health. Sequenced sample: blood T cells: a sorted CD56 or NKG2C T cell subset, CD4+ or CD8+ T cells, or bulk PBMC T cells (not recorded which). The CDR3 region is CASSRTGPSYEQYF.